This T cell receptor beta chain was observed in a study of memory CD4+ T cells and cytomegalovirus serostatus. In the study overall: Donors were healthy Belgian adults, 10 or so CMV seropositive and about two dozen seronegative.

TCRdb keeps only in-frame clones here, not all; method: immunoSEQ multiplex PCR. The table shows 40,000 to 55,000 clones, with around four fifths occurring only once. Regarding the study as a whole: Repertoires predicted CMV serostatus with median bootstrapped AUC of approximately 0.95.

The sort gate was single viable CD3+CD4+CD8-CD45RO+ cells for memory CD4+ T cells. Serum IgG to CMV pp150, pp28, p38 and p52 defined serostatus. Total CD4+ T cells were enriched by CD4 positive selection. As to this clone: Its specificity is not known.

V lost 3 bases and J lost 6, with 12 bases in between. Germline CDR1 is GTSNPN and CDR2 is SVGIG (reference sequence). This CDR3 comprises 13 residues. The source is an adult in good health and CMV-seropositive. V gene TRBV30 combines with J gene TRBJ1-5, with TRBD1 as a possible D gene (6 bases). Sequenced: memory CD4+ T cells from blood. CDR3 region: CAWREQGCQPQHF. The CDR3, as DNA: TGTGCCTGGAGAGAACAGGGATGTCAGCCCCAGCATTTT.